These T cell receptor beta chains were read from a single sample in a study of identical twins. TCRdb fed the 5' RACE reads into MiXCR, producing one record per CDR3 protein. The sample holds approximately 500,000 distinct CDR3 sequences, 12% to 15% seen once. The data were also submitted as part of a second study, on yellow fever vaccine responses in identical twins.

What was sequenced was CD4+ T cells sorted from blood. The receptor source for this set is a young woman in good health. CDR3s include the opening cysteine and the closing phenylalanine or tryptophan. D genes are given only for firm matches. Only part of the rows carry a size: once, few, many, or a class if the clone is expanded.

j_gene	v_gene	abundance	d_gene	len	CDR3nt	CDR3aa
TRBJ1-6	TRBV28	.	.	13	TGTGCCGGGGGAAGAGACTATAATTCACCCCTCCACTTT	CAGGRDYNSPLHF
TRBJ2-7	TRBV7-2	.	TRBD2	15	TGTGCCAGCAGCGCAACGCCGGGACTAGCGTACGAGCAGTACTTC	CASSATPGLAYEQYF
TRBJ1-5	TRBV12-3/TRBV12-4	many	.	15	TGTGCCAGCAGTAACCAGGGGAATAGCAATCAGCCCCAGCATTTT	CASSNQGNSNQPQHF
TRBJ2-1	TRBV28	.	TRBD2	13	TGTGCCAGCAGTTGGGCGGGGGGCAATGAGCAGTTCTTC	CASSWAGGNEQFF
TRBJ2-7	TRBV24-1	.	.	15	TGTGCCACCAGTGTGTCTTCCGGTGGGTCCTACGAGCAGTACTTC	CATSVSSGGSYEQYF
TRBJ2-7	TRBV29-1	few	TRBD1	14	TGCAGCGGACGGACAGGGGAAGAGAACTACGAGCAGTACTTC	CSGRTGEENYEQYF
TRBJ2-1	TRBV10-3	.	TRBD1	11	TGTGCCATCAGCCCGGGACAGGAGCAGTTCTTC	CAISPGQEQFF
TRBJ1-5	TRBV7-8	many	.	16	TGTGCCAGCAGCTTACTGGGCACGAATAGCAATCAGCCCCAGCATTTT	CASSLLGTNSNQPQHF
TRBJ2-3	TRBV12-3/TRBV12-4	.	.	14	TGTGCCAGCAGCTACTTAAAAAGCACAGATACGCAGTATTTT	CASSYLKSTDTQYF
TRBJ2-2	TRBV25-1	few	.	14	TGTGCCAGCAGTCGTCTGAAAAACACCGGGGAGCTGTTTTTT	CASSRLKNTGELFF
TRBJ2-5	TRBV25-1	few	TRBD1	15	TGTGCCAGCAGTGCTATTGGACAGGTCCAAGAGACCCAGTACTTC	CASSAIGQVQETQYF
TRBJ2-7	TRBV29-1	.	TRBD1	15	TGCAGCGTTAGATCCGGGACAGGGGGCTCCTACGAGCAGTACTTC	CSVRSGTGGSYEQYF
TRBJ2-1	TRBV6-1	few	TRBD2	19	TGTGCCAGCACCGGAGGGACGGGAGGACTATTCAGCTCCTACAATGAGCAGTTCTTC	CASTGGTGGLFSSYNEQFF
TRBJ2-2	TRBV29-1	.	TRBD1	15	TGCAGCGTCGGCACCGGGACAGAGGTCACCGGGGAGCTGTTTTTT	CSVGTGTEVTGELFF
TRBJ1-1	TRBV7-9	.	.	12	TGTGCCAGCAGCTTAGAAGGGCTAGAAGCTTTCTTT	CASSLEGLEAFF
TRBJ2-3	TRBV11-2	.	.	17	TGTGCCAGCAGCTTAAACTGGGCGGTTTGCGGCACAGATACGCAGTATTTT	CASSLNWAVCGTDTQYF
TRBJ2-1	TRBV20-1	few	.	14	TGCAGTGCTAGTACGGGAGCGATCTACAATGAGCAGTTCTTC	CSASTGAIYNEQFF
TRBJ2-3	TRBV12-3/TRBV12-4	.	TRBD1	16	TGTGCCAGCAGTCCTCGGGACAGGGGTTATTCAGATACGCAGTATTTT	CASSPRDRGYSDTQYF
TRBJ1-2	TRBV28	few	.	14	TGTGCCAGCGGAAATCGAGTTGGTAGCTATGGCTACACCTTC	CASGNRVGSYGYTF
TRBJ1-1	TRBV12-3/TRBV12-4	.	.	14	TGTGCCAGCAGTTTCATACAGATGAACACTGAAGCTTTCTTT	CASSFIQMNTEAFF
TRBJ1-1	TRBV7-3	few	.	13	TGTGCCAGCGCGAATAATGAGGGGACTGAAGCTTTCTTT	CASANNEGTEAFF
TRBJ2-7	TRBV7-8	few	.	15	TGTGCCAGCAGCTTAGACTTGACAGGAGCTTACGAGCAGTACTTC	CASSLDLTGAYEQYF
TRBJ1-2	TRBV10-3	.	TRBD1	14	TGTGCCATCAGCCCGGGACAGGGAGACTATGGCTACACCTTC	CAISPGQGDYGYTF
TRBJ1-5	TRBV6-5	.	TRBD1	15	TGTGCCAGCAGTTACTCCGGACAGGGGTCCGGGCCCCAGCATTTT	CASSYSGQGSGPQHF
TRBJ1-1	TRBV28	.	.	15	TGTGCCAGCAGTGCTCCGACAGTCATGAACACTGAAGCTTTCTTT	CASSAPTVMNTEAFF
TRBJ2-1	TRBV6-1	few	.	14	TGTGCCAGCAGTCGGACCACGGGAGACAATGAGCAGTTCTTC	CASSRTTGDNEQFF
TRBJ2-7	TRBV10-2	.	.	13	TGCGCCAGCAGAGAAAGACAGTTATACGAGCAGTACTTC	CASRERQLYEQYF
TRBJ1-1	TRBV28	few	.	14	TGTGCCAGCAGTTTATCCCGGACCCTGGGTGAAGCTTTCTTT	CASSLSRTLGEAFF
TRBJ2-1	TRBV12-3/TRBV12-4	.	.	14	TGTGCCAGCAGTTTAGAGGGTGGCGGGATGGCGCAGTTCTTC	CASSLEGGGMAQFF
TRBJ2-1	TRBV5-1	few	TRBD2	16	TGCGCCAGCAGCACCATAGCGGGAGCAGCCTACAATGAGCAGTTCTTC	CASSTIAGAAYNEQFF
TRBJ2-1	TRBV6-9	few	TRBD2	16	TGTGCCAGCAGTTACCCCCCTAGCGGGGGGGGAAATGAGCAGTTCTTC	CASSYPPSGGGNEQFF
TRBJ1-1	TRBV6-5	.	.	16	TGTGCCAGCAGTTACTCGAGGCGTGGGGGGAGCACTGAAGCTTTCTTT	CASSYSRRGGSTEAFF
TRBJ2-5	TRBV11-2	few	.	13	TGTGCCAGCAGCTTTGAGGGGAGAGAGACCCAGTACTTC	CASSFEGRETQYF
TRBJ1-1	TRBV6-6	few	.	12	TGTGCCTCGGGAGTTGGTCAGACTGAAGCTTTCTTT	CASGVGQTEAFF
TRBJ2-1	TRBV6-4	few	TRBD2	16	TGTGCCAGCAGTCCGCAAGGGACTAGCGGGTCGAATGAGCAGTTCTTC	CASSPQGTSGSNEQFF